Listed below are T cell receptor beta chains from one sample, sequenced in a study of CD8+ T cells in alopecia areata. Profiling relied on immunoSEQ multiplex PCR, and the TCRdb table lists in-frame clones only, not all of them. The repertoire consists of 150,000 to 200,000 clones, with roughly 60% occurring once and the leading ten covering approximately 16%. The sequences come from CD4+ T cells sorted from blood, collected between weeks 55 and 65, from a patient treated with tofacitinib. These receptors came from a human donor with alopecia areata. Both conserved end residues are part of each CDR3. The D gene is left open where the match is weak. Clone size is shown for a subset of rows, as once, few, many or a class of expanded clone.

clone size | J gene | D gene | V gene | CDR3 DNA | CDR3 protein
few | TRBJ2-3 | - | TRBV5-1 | TGCGCCAGCAGCTTACGACAGGGCACAGATACGCAGTATTTT | CASSLRQGTDTQYF
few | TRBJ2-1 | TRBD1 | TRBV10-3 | TGTGCCATTGGCAGGGGGTCGGACAATGAGCAGTTCTTC | CAIGRGSDNEQFF
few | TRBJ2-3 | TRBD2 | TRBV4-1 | TGCGCCAGCAGCCAAACCGGGACTAGCGGGTGGAATACGCAGTATTTT | CASSQTGTSGWNTQYF
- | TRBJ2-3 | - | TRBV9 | TGTGCCAGCAGGTCTTCAGATACGCAGTATTTT | CASRSSDTQYF
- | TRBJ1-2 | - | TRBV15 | TGTGCCACCAGCAGAGAGACAGCTGTAGGCTACACCTTC | CATSRETAVGYTF
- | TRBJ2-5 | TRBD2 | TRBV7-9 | TGTGCCAGCAGCCCGGGACTAACCCAAGAGACCCAGTACTTC | CASSPGLTQETQYF
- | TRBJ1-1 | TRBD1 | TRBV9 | TGTGCCAGCAGCAGTCGACAGGGAGCTTATGGCACTGAAGCTTTCTTT | CASSSRQGAYGTEAFF
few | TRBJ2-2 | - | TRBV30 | TGTGCCTGGAGGCTAGAAGGGACGAACACCGGGGAGCTGTTTTTT | CAWRLEGTNTGELFF
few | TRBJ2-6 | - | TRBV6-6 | TGTGCCAGCAGTTACTCGACTGGGGCCAACGTCCTGACTTTC | CASSYSTGANVLTF
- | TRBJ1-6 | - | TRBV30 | TGTGCCTGGGGGAGTTCCTATAATTCACCCCTCCACTTT | CAWGSSYNSPLHF
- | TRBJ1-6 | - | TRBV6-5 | TGTGCCAGCAGTTACCCAGGGCGGTCACCCCTCCACTTT | CASSYPGRSPLHF
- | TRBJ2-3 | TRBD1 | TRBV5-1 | TGCGCCAGCAGCTTTGGGACCGGGACAGCCTTCACAGATACGCAGTATTTT | CASSFGTGTAFTDTQYF
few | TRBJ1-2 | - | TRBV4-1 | TGCGCCAGCAGCCAAGAAGAGATACGAAACTATGGCTACACCTTC | CASSQEEIRNYGYTF
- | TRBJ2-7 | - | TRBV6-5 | TGTGCCAGACCCGGCCCTTCCTCTTACGAGCAGTACTTC | CARPGPSSYEQYF
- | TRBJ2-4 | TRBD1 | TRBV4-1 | TGCGCCAGCAGCCAGAGACAGGGAGCAGCCAAAAACATTCAGTACTTC | CASSQRQGAAKNIQYF
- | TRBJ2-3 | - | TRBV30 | TGTGCCTGGAGCTGGGCAGGGAGCACAGATACGCAGTATTTT | CAWSWAGSTDTQYF
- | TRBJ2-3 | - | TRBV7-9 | TGTGCCAGCAGCCACCAGGAGGGGGGTACGCAGTATTTT | CASSHQEGGTQYF
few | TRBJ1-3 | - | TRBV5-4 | TGTGCCAGCAGCAGCGGTGGAGGCTCTGGAAACACCATATATTTT | CASSSGGGSGNTIYF
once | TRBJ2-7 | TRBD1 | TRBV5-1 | TGCGCCAGCAGCGCGACAGGGAATTTCAACGAGCAGTACTTC | CASSATGNFNEQYF
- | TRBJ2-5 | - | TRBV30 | TGTGCCTGGAGTGTTACCCAAGAGACCCAGTACTTC | CAWSVTQETQYF
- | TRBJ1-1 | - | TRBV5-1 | TGCGCCAGCAGCTTGGGCCAGGGGCACACTGAAGCTTTCTTT | CASSLGQGHTEAFF
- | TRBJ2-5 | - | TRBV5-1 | TGCGCCAGCAGCCGAGTCGGGGAGACCCAGTACTTC | CASSRVGETQYF
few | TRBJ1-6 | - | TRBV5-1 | TGCGCCAGCAGCTTGGAGGGGAACTATTCACCCCTCCACTTT | CASSLEGNYSPLHF
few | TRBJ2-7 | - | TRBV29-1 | TGCAGCGTAGGCTCAGGGCCTAGGGCCTACGAGCAGTACTTC | CSVGSGPRAYEQYF
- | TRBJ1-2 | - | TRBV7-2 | TGTGCCAGCAGCTCCCGTACCATTACAAAGCAACATGGCTACACCTTC | CASSSRTITKQHGYTF
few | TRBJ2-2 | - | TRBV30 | TGTGCCCGAGAAATAAGTAGGGGGGAGCTGTTTTTT | CAREISRGELFF